This record looks at one T cell receptor (beta chain) sequence and its context. Its specificity is unknown. This CDR3 contains 14 residues. V was cut by 0 bases and J by 8 bases, with 13 bases left in between. Germline V gene data show CDR1 as MNHEY and CDR2 as SMNVEV (reference sequence). Sequencing was performed with immunoSEQ multiplex PCR; in TCRdb, only in-frame clones are kept and a portion is missing. The data contain 400 to 500 clones, roughly four fifths of them singletons. These data are taken from a study of brain metastases from non-small cell lung cancer. Study findings and constraints: Metastases had sparse T cells but largely shared repertoires with primaries. Expanded T-cell clones appeared in approximately 60% of brain metastases over primaries. T-cell infiltration was lower in brain metastases than primaries (P < 0.001).

This receptor was identified in a donor aged 40 or older with non-small cell lung cancer. The chain joins TRBV27 to TRBJ1-2, with D unclear. The sequencing input was tissue from a brain metastasis. Here the CDR3 DNA reads TGTGCCAGCAGTTTATCGGCTTCAGGAATAGGCTACACCTTC. Translation: CASSLSASGIGYTF.